These 21 T cell receptor beta chains came from one sample sequenced in a study of T cells in Graves' hyperthyroidism and ophthalmopathy. From RNA transcripts, TCR beta CDR3 regions were amplified. Initially, a first-round RT-PCR of the TCR CDR3 employed the HTBI primer set. TCRdb re-called the multiplex PCR reads with MiXCR, one entry per CDR3 protein. This sample has almost 600,000 distinct CDR3 sequences, with around 46% found just once. The sequenced material came from peripheral blood or thyroid tissue (not recorded which). Receptors were obtained from a woman aged 18-29 years with Graves' hyperthyroidism.

This clonotype was observed a few times. The chain couples TRBV6-2 or TRBV6-3 to TRBJ1-1, with D perhaps matching TRBD1 (5 bases). The CDR3 covers 13 residues. In germline, CDR1 is MNHEY, CDR2 SVGEGT. V gave up 6 bases and J gave up 8 bases, with 16 bases separating them. CDR3 nucleotide sequence: TGTGCCAGCAGCCCCCCCTTGAGGACAGAAGCTTTCTTT. Its protein product is CASSPPLRTEAFF.

For this clonotype: A junction boundary mismatches the germline segment, possibly from a read error. This sequence joins TRBV2 and TRBJ2-2, with 9 bases lining up with TRBD2. This CDR3 is built from 16 residues. CDR1 SNHLY and CDR2 FYNNEI come from the germline V gene. Written as DNA, the CDR3 is TGTGCCAGCACCAGTACTAGCGGGTTGAACACCGGGGAGCTGTCTTTT. It codes for CASTSTSGLNTGELSF.

This clonotype was detected only a few times. The CDR3 spells CATSVTDTQYF. The CDR3 DNA reads as TGTGCCACCAGCGTCACAGATACGCAGTATTTT. This chain connects TRBV24-1 to TRBJ2-3; no firm D call. Deletions cut 7 bases from V and 2 bases from J, with 3 bases between. The CDR3 runs 11 residues. From germline, CDR1 is KGHDR and CDR2 SFDVKD.

The chain links TRBV5-4 to TRBJ2-2, with D perhaps matching TRBD1 or TRBD2 (6 bases each). This CDR3 has 16 amino acids. In germline, CDR1 is SGHNT, CDR2 YYREEE (reference sequence). Trimming removed 9 bases from V and 0 bases from J, with 18 bases in between. CDR3 nucleotides: TGTGCCACCAAGAGGGTGGGGGGCGCGAACACCGGGGAGCTGTTTTTT. This encodes CATKRVGGANTGELFF.

The gene calls are TRBV9 and TRBJ1-2; D may be TRBD1 (6 bases). CDR1 is SGDLS and CDR2 is YYNGEE in the germline V gene. The germline V and J ends were trimmed by 5 bases and 12 bases, with 17 bases remaining between them. The CDR3 runs to 12 residues. DNA of the CDR3: TGTGCCAGCAGTTTACAGGGAATAGGCGACACCTTC. It is translated as CASSLQGIGDTF.

This rearrangement joins TRBV29-1 to TRBJ1-4, with 9 bases that match TRBD1. J gave up 7 bases and V 6 bases, and 6 bases lay outside the gene matches. This CDR3 is 13 amino acids long. Germline CDR1 reads SQVTM; CDR2 reads ANQGSEA. The CDR3 nucleotides are TGCAGCGTCCTGGGACAGGGAGGTGAAAAACTGTTTTTT. It translates to CSVLGQGGEKLFF.

This clonotype was counted a single time. The gene calls are TRBV2 and TRBJ2-2; TRBD2 aligns across 12 bases. Germline-derived CDR1 and CDR2 are SNHLY and FYNNEI. The V and J ends lost 3 bases and 7 bases, in that order; junction bases with no gene match: 3. CDR3 length: 15 amino acids. DNA for the CDR3: TGTGCCAGCAGTGAGAGGACTAGCGGGATCGGGGAGCTGTTTTTT. Protein product: CASSERTSGIGELFF.

In the case of this clonotype: The CDR3 does not close with the conserved phenylalanine or tryptophan, likely indicating a read error. J is TRBJ1-5 and V is TRBV6-6; weak D call: TRBD1 (5 bases). The CDR3 is 16 amino acids. V was pared by 2 bases and J by 5 bases, with 16 bases between. Looked up from germline, CDR1 is MNHNY and CDR2 is SVGAGI (reference sequence). The CDR3 coding sequence is TGTGCCAGCAGTTACGGTATGAGGGGAACGGATCAGCCCCAGCATTCA. Protein: CASSYGMRGTDQPQHS.

This clonotype showed up many times. The chain combines TRBV13 with TRBJ1-1; no reliable D call. This CDR3 is built from 15 residues. Germline CDR1 and CDR2: PRHDT and FYEKMQ (reference sequence). Deletions cut 5 bases from V and 1 base from J, with 14 bases between. The CDR3 DNA follows: TGTGCCAGCAGCCCCTCGCCGACTGAGAACACTGAAGCTTTCTTT. Encoded protein: CASSPSPTENTEAFF.

The rearrangement uses TRBV7-2 and TRBJ1-4; 10 nucleotides match TRBD1. CDR3 length: 16 residues. Germline trimming cut 0 bases from V and 6 bases from J; bases unmatched to any gene: 4. Germline CDR1 and CDR2: SGHTA and FQGNSA. The CDR3 bases are TGTGCCAGCAGCTTAGCCTGGACAGGGGGAGATGAAAAACTGTTTTTT. Translating gives CASSLAWTGGDEKLFF.

V and J are TRBV7-2 and TRBJ1-3, with a possible D match to TRBD1 (5 bases). This CDR3 has 15 amino acids. Germline CDR1 reads SGHTA; CDR2 reads FQGNSA. V lost 5 bases to trimming and J lost 5 bases, with 16 bases between them. The CDR3 reads CASSLTGPLRNTIYF. The CDR3 nucleotides are TGTGCCAGCAGCCTAACGGGGCCTTTAAGAAACACCATATATTTT. Filled out from reference TRBV7-2 and TRBJ1-3, the complete variable domain reads GAGVSQSPSNKVTEKGKDVELRCDPISGHTALYWYRQSLGQGLEFLIYFQGNSAPDKSGLPSDRFSAERTGGSVSTLTIQRTQQEDSAVYLCASSLTGPLRNTIYFGEGSWLTVV.

This clonotype was counted a single time. The chain couples TRBV20-1 to TRBJ1-2, with D tentatively TRBD1 (5 bases). The V end was cut by 6 bases, the J end by 3 bases, with 14 bases between. The CDR3 is 13 amino acids. Germline CDR1 reads DFQATT; CDR2 reads SNEGSKA (reference sequence). DNA of the CDR3: TGCAGTGCCTCAACAGGTGTTTACTATGGCTACACCTTC. Amino acid sequence: CSASTGVYYGYTF.

Of note for this clonotype: A much larger clone lies one base from this, so it may be a read error. This rearrangement joins TRBV15 to TRBJ1-1, with D unresolved. The V end was cut by 4 bases, the J end by 1 base, with 7 bases between. The CDR3 is 13 residues long. In germline, CDR1 is LNHNV, CDR2 YYDKDF (reference sequence). The CDR3 DNA reads as TGTGCCACCAGCAAAGATGGGAACACTGAAGCTTTCTTT. Protein sequence: CATSKDGNTEAFF.

The V call is TRBV29-1, the J call TRBJ1-1; D not resolved. The CDR3 consists of 12 residues. Germline-derived CDR1 and CDR2 are SQVTM and ANQGSEA. The ends were cut back, 8 bases at V and 5 bases at J, with 15 bases in the middle. The CDR3 spells CSFGSTETEAFF. In nucleotides, the CDR3 is TGCAGCTTTGGGTCTACGGAGACTGAAGCTTTCTTT.

V usage is TRBV5-4 and J usage is TRBJ1-4; D is unclear. From germline, CDR1 is SGHNT and CDR2 YYREEE (reference sequence). V was pared by 0 bases and J by 11 bases, with 14 bases between. The length of the CDR3 is 14 residues. The DNA of the CDR3 is TGTGCCAGCAGCTTGGGGAAGACCTACGGGAAACTGTTTTTT. Its protein is CASSLGKTYGKLFF.

CDR3 sequence reads: CASSDWDKSSYNEQFF. The CDR3 bases are TGTGCCAGCAGTGATTGGGATAAGAGCTCCTACAATGAGCAGTTCTTC. This chain uses TRBV2 with TRBJ2-1; D is uncertain. The CDR3 totals 16 residues. CDR1 and CDR2 from the germline V gene are SNHLY and FYNNEI. V gave up 3 bases and J gave up 0 bases, with 12 bases separating them.

With regard to this clonotype: Germline and junction disagree at one end, which may indicate a read error. The chain employs TRBV12-3 or TRBV12-4 and TRBJ2-2, with D maybe TRBD2 (5 bases). This CDR3 has 16 amino acids. CDR3 protein: CASSLTAAEGPGELLF. CDR3 DNA: TGTGCCAGCAGTTTAACGGCGGCCGAAGGTCCCGGGGAGCTGCTTTTT.

CDR3 in DNA: TGTGCCAGCAGCTTAAGATACCTAGCGGGAGTTAAAGATACGCAGTATTTT. This codes for CASSLRYLAGVKDTQYF. The chain recombines TRBV7-2 with TRBJ2-3; 10 bases are a match to TRBD2. Germline values: CDR1 SGHTA, CDR2 FQGNSA. The CDR3 covers 17 residues. V lost 2 bases to trimming and J lost 5 bases; unmatched junction nucleotides: 10.

In its sample, this clonotype was seen many times. The V and J genes are TRBV11-3 and TRBJ2-7; either TRBD1 or TRBD2 may fit D (6 bases each). The CDR3 totals 14 residues. Germline V gene data show CDR1 as SGHNT and CDR2 as YENEEA. The V end lost 7 bases, the J end lost 4 bases, and 17 bases lay between the germline ends. In DNA form, the CDR3 reads TGTGCCAGCACCGGAGGGGGGCGTTGGTACGAGCAGTACTTC. It yields the protein CASTGGGRWYEQYF.

The rearrangement links TRBV9 to TRBJ2-1, with D possibly matching TRBD2 (5 bases). Deletions cut 3 bases from V and 2 bases from J, with 9 bases between. CDR3 length equals 14 residues. Germline assignment: CDR1 SGDLS and CDR2 YYNGEE. CDR3 DNA: TGTGCCAGCAGCGATAGCGTAACCTACAATGAGCAGTTCTTC. As protein: CASSDSVTYNEQFF.

This clonotype was observed at least ten times. The V gene is TRBV7-2, the J gene TRBJ1-5; D ambiguous. V gave up 6 bases and J gave up 9 bases, with 15 bases separating them. In germline, CDR1 is SGHTA, CDR2 FQGNSA. CDR3 length: 13 amino acids. The CDR3 DNA reads TGTGCCAGCAGTCAAAACCCCGGGCGGCCCCAGCATTTT. Its translation is CASSQNPGRPQHF.